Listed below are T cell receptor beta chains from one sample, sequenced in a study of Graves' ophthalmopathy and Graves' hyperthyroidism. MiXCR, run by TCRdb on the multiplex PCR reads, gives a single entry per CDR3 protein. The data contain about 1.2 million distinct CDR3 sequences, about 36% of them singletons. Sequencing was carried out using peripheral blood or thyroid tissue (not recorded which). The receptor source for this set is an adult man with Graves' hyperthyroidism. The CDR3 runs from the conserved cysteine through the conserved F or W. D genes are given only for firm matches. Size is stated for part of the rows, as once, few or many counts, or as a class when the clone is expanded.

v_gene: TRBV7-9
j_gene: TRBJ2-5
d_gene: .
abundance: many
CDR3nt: TGTGCCAGCAGCTTAGTTAGGCTAGCAGAAGAGACCCAGTACTTC
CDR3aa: CASSLVRLAEETQYF

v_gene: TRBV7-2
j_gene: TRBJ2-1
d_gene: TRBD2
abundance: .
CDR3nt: TGTGCCAGCAGCCCCAGCGGGGGGCTTCGCAATGAGCAGTTCTTC
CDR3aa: CASSPSGGLRNEQFF

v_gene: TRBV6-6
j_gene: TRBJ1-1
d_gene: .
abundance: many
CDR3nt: TGTGCCAGCAGCGCGGGTGCAACCAAAGCTTTCTTT
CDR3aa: CASSAGATKAFF

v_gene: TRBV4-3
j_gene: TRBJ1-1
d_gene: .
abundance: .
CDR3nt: TGCGCCAGCAGCCAAGACCAGCACATGAACACTGAAGCTTTCTTT
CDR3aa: CASSQDQHMNTEAFF

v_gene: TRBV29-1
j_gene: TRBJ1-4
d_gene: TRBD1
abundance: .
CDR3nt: TGCAGCGTTGAACTTCAGGGGGCCGGTGAAAAACTGTTTTTT
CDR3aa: CSVELQGAGEKLFF

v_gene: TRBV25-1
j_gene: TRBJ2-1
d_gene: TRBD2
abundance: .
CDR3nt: TGTGCCAGCAGCGTAGGCCTAGCGGGGGGGCACAATGAGCAGTTCTTC
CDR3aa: CASSVGLAGGHNEQFF

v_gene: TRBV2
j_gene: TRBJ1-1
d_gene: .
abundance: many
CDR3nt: TGTGCCAGCAGCCACAAGATTATCCCTGAAGCTTTCTTT
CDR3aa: CASSHKIIPEAFF

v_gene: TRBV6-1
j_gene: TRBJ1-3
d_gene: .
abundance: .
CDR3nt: TGTGCCAGCAGACCCCGCCAGGCTGGAAACACCATATATTTT
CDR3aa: CASRPRQAGNTIYF

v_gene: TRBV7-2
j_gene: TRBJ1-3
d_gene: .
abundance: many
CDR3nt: TGTGCCAGCAGCTTAGGGTGGGGTGGAAACACCATATATTTT
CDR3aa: CASSLGWGGNTIYF

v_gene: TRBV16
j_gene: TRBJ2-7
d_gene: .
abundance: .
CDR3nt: TGTGCCAGCAGCCAATCGGTCATGCACGAGCAGTACTTC
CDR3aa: CASSQSVMHEQYF

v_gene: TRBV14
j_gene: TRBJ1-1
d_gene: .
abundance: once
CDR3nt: TGTGCCAGCAGGGTAACAGGGCATGCTTTCTTT
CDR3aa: CASRVTGHAFF

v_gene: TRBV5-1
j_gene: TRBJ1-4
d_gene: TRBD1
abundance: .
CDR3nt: TGCGCCAGCAGCTTGCCCGCACAGGGGGCGCTTTCGGGGGTGAAGGAGGAAAAACTGTTTTTT
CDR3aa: CASSLPAQGALSGVKEEKLFF

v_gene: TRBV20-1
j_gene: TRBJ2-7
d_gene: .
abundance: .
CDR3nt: TGCAGTGCTAGGAGGCAGCCCACCGGGGAGCAGTACTTC
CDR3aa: CSARRQPTGEQYF

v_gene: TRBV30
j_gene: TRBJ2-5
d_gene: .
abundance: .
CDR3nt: TGTGCCTGGAGTGTAAGCTCGCTGGAGACCCAGTACTTC
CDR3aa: CAWSVSSLETQYF

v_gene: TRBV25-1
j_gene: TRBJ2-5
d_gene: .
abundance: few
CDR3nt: TGTGCCAGCAATCACCCGGGTCAAGAGACCCAGTACTTC
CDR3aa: CASNHPGQETQYF

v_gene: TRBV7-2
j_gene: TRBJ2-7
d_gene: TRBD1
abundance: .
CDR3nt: TGTGCCAGCAGCTCACGGACAGGGGGCACCGAGCAGTACTTC
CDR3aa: CASSSRTGGTEQYF

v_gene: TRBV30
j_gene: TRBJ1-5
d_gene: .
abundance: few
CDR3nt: TGTGCCTGGAGTGGATACAGACACAATCAGCCCCAGCATTTT
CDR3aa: CAWSGYRHNQPQHF

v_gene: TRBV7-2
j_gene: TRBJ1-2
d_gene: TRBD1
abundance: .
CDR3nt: TGTGCCAGCAGCTACTCTTGGGACAGGCCCTCAGGTGGCTACACCTTC
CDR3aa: CASSYSWDRPSGGYTF

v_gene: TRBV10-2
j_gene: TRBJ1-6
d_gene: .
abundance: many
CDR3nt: TGCGCCAGCAGTGACCAGACAGGCCGGTGGGCAGGTTCACCCCTCCACTTT
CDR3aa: CASSDQTGRWAGSPLHF

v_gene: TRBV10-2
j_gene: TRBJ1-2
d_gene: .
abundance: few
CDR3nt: TGCGCCAGCAGTGAGCCGGACAGTCTTTCGTCTGGCTACACCTTC
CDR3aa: CASSEPDSLSSGYTF

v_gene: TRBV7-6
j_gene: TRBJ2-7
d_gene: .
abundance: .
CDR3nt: TGCGCCAGCAGCTTGAGTCTTCTAGCTTCCGAGCAGTACTTC
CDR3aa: CASSLSLLASEQYF

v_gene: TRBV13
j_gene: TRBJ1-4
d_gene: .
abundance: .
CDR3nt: TGTGCCAGCAGCCCCCGAGGGCCGGAAAAACTGTTTTTT
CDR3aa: CASSPRGPEKLFF

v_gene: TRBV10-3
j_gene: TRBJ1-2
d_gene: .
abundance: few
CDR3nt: TGTGCCATCAGTGAGGGGGGGGGCGAAGTCTATGGCTACACCTTC
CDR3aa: CAISEGGGEVYGYTF

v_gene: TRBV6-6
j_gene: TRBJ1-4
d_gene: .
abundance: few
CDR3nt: TGTGCCAGCAGTGACCCGGGGAGGCAGGGTAATGAAAAACTGTTTTTT
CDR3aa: CASSDPGRQGNEKLFF

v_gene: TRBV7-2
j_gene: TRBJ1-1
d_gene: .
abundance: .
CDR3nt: TGTGCCAGCAGTTTTTGGAGGGGGAAGGACACTGAAGCTTTCTTT
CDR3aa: CASSFWRGKDTEAFF

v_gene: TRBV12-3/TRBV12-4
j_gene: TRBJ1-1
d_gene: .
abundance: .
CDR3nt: TGTGCCAGCAGTTTATCCCCCGCGACAGGGAACACTGAAGCTTTCTTT
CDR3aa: CASSLSPATGNTEAFF

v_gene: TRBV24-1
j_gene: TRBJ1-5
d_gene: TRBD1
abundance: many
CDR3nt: TGTGCCACCAGGATTAAACGGGACAGAAATCAGCCCCAGCATTTT
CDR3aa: CATRIKRDRNQPQHF

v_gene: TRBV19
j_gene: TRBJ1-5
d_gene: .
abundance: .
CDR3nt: TGTGCCAGTAGTAGGAGCGGGAACGAGCATTTT
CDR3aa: CASSRSGNEHF

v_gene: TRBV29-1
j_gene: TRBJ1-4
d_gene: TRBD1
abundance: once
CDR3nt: TGCAGCGTTGAACGGGACAGAGCTAATGAAAAACTGTTTTTT
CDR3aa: CSVERDRANEKLFF

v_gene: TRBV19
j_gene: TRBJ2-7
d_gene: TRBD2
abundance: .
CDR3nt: TGTGCCACTCGACGAAGCGGGAGCGGATGGCAGTACTTC
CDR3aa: CATRRSGSGWQYF